The 12 T cell receptor beta chains below all came from one sample that was sequenced in a study of cytomegalovirus exposure and HLA in healthy donors. The PCR had 60 Vbeta and 13 Jbeta primers. Method: immunoSEQ multiplex PCR; TCRdb's copy keeps in-frame clones and lacks some. The table includes some 120,000 clones, 65% to 80% detected once. The sequencing input was PBMCs. Receptor source: a man between 25 and 39 years old in good health and CMV-seronegative.

The chain joins TRBV6-1 to TRBJ1-1; the D gene is possibly TRBD1 (6 bases). V lost 9 bases and J lost 4, with 12 bases in between. Germline values: CDR1 MNHNS, CDR2 SASEGT. The CDR3 runs to 12 residues. CDR3 sequence (DNA): TGTGCCAGGCCGAAAGGGGGCACTGAAGCTTTCTTT. Its protein is CARPKGGTEAFF.

The rearrangement uses TRBV9 and TRBJ2-3, with 10 bases lining up with TRBD1. Germline-derived CDR1 and CDR2 are SGDLS and YYNGEE. CDR3 length equals 17 residues. The J segment lost 4 bases and the V segment lost 0 bases, leaving 8 bases of the junction unmatched. The CDR3, as DNA: TGTGCCAGCAGCGTAGGCCCGGGACAGGGGAGGGCAGATACGCAGTATTTT. Its protein product is CASSVGPGQGRADTQYF.

This clone was picked up a small number of times. This chain links TRBV5-6 with TRBJ2-7; D ambiguous. The V end was cut by 0 bases, the J end by 4 bases, with 5 bases between. There are 12 residues in the CDR3. Germline values: CDR1 SGHDT, CDR2 YYEEEE. The CDR3 coding sequence is TGTGCCAGCAGCTTGGCAGAATACGAGCAGTACTTC. Amino acid sequence: CASSLAEYEQYF.

The chain combines TRBV6-5 with TRBJ2-5, with D perhaps TRBD2 (7 bases). Looked up from germline, CDR1 is MNHEY and CDR2 is SVGAGI. The CDR3 covers 14 residues. V was clipped by 7 bases and J by 5 bases, with 17 bases between them. This CDR3 reads CASTSPGEGETQYF. CDR3 in DNA: TGTGCCAGCACATCGCCAGGGGAGGGGGAGACCCAGTACTTC.

The genes are TRBV5-6 and TRBJ2-5, with 7 bases lining up with TRBD1. After removal of 0 bases from V and 2 bases from J, the junction contained 4 bases not matched to a gene. This CDR3 is built from 15 residues. Germline V gene data show CDR1 as SGHDT and CDR2 as YYEEEE. CDR3 in amino acids: CASSLGWTGQETQYF. CDR3 nucleotide sequence: TGTGCCAGCAGCTTGGGATGGACAGGACAAGAGACCCAGTACTTC.

The chain joins TRBV6-4 to TRBJ2-3; 13 bases line up with TRBD2. The CDR3 runs to 15 residues. Germline V gene sequence: CDR1 MRHNA, CDR2 SNTAGT. The ends lost 5 bases at V and 4 bases at J; junction bases unmatched: 3. The CDR3 nucleotides read TGTGCCAGCAGTACACTAGCGGGGGGGCCAGATACGCAGTATTTT. It codes for CASSTLAGGPDTQYF.

The chain recombines TRBV4-2 with TRBJ2-3; 11 positions agree with TRBD2. This CDR3 has 16 residues. Losses at the gene ends were 3 bases for V and 0 bases for J; bases not matched to a gene: 2. CDR1 LGHNA and CDR2 YNFKEQ come from the germline V gene. This CDR3 reads CASSQTSGTSTDTQYF. For the CDR3, the DNA is TGTGCCAGCAGCCAGACTAGCGGGACTAGCACAGATACGCAGTATTTT.

The rearrangement links TRBV5-4 to TRBJ2-5, with 8 nucleotides matching TRBD2. Trimming removed 2 bases from V and 5 bases from J; junction bases left unmatched: 5. CDR3 size: 14 residues. Germline V gene lookup returns CDR1 SGHNT and CDR2 YYREEE (reference sequence). The CDR3 reads CASSLTGGGETQYF. DNA of the CDR3: TGTGCCAGCAGCTTAACGGGAGGGGGGGAGACCCAGTACTTC.

The chain recombines TRBV5-6 with TRBJ2-1, with a tentative D call TRBD1 (5 bases). V dropped 3 bases and J dropped 9 bases, with 10 bases sitting between them. Germline CDR1 reads SGHDT; CDR2 reads YYEEEE. CDR3 length: 12 residues. CDR3 protein: CASSSRVSEQFF. The CDR3 DNA sequence: TGTGCCAGCAGCTCCAGGGTCTCTGAGCAGTTCTTC. The full variable domain, in which reference TRBV5-6 and TRBJ2-1 provide the parts outside the CDR3, is DAGVTQSPTHLIKTRGQQVTLRCSPKSGHDTVSWYQQALGQGPQFIFQYYEEEERQRGNFPDRFSGHQFPNYSSELNVNALLLGDSALYLCASSSRVSEQFFGPGTRLTVL.

The chain has TRBV5-6 and TRBJ2-5, with D perhaps TRBD1 (5 bases). The CDR3 consists of 13 residues. Trimming pared 4 bases from V and 2 bases from J, leaving 9 bases between. The germline gives CDR1 SGHDT, CDR2 YYEEEE. Here the CDR3 reads CASSPYRQETQYF. The CDR3 DNA sequence: TGTGCCAGCAGCCCTTACAGGCAAGAGACCCAGTACTTC.

This clone occurred a few times. The chain has TRBV27 and TRBJ2-7; the match to TRBD1 covers 10 bases. This CDR3 is 16 amino acids long. CDR1 is MNHEY and CDR2 is SMNVEV in the germline V gene (reference sequence). V lost 3 bases and J lost 3; bases outside the gene matches: 8. The CDR3 DNA follows: TGTGCCAGCAGTTTCTCCGCGGACAGGGGGGTCTACGAGCAGTACTTC. The encoded protein is CASSFSADRGVYEQYF.

The V call is TRBV27, the J call TRBJ1-1; possibly TRBD1 for D (6 bases). Trimming shortened V by 4 bases and J by 1 base, and 7 bases separated the two germline ends. The CDR3 spans 13 residues. Germline values: CDR1 MNHEY, CDR2 SMNVEV (reference sequence). The DNA for the CDR3 is TGTGCCAGCAGTTGGGACAAGAACACTGAAGCTTTCTTT. Its translation is CASSWDKNTEAFF.